The clone carrying this T cell receptor (beta chain) has more than one count but fewer than ten. This record belongs to a study of blood T cells in healthy people across ages. Whenever a sample was processed, at least 6 million PBMCs were isolated. Per sample, at least 5.5 micrograms of total RNA were extracted. The germline V gene has CDR1 MNHEY and CDR2 SVGAGI. The CDR3 sequence is 13 residues long. The V gene end was trimmed by 6 bases and the J gene end by 6 bases; junction bases not matched to a gene: 4. For the second PCR, which ran for roughly 7 to 11 cycles, a sample-barcoded 5' primer and a J-beta primer mix were used. All cDNA molecules were each tagged by a template-switch adaptor with 12 random nucleotides. TCRdb recomputed calls from the 5' RACE reads with MiXCR, one row per CDR3 protein. The sample contains approximately 810,000 distinct CDR3 sequences, under 35% of which appear only once.

This rearrangement joins TRBV6-5 to TRBJ1-5, with TRBD1 matching 8 bases. The receptor was isolated from a woman of 80 years or more in good health. The sequencing sample was made of blood. CDR3 sequence (DNA): TGTGCCAGCAGAATGGACAGGGCTCAGCCCCAGCATTTT. The encoded protein is CASRMDRAQPQHF.